The clone carrying this TCR beta chain came up a few times. The antigen is undetermined. One entry per CDR3 protein results from TCRdb running MiXCR on the 5' RACE reads. The sample yields roughly 310,000 distinct CDR3 sequences, about 16% seen once. The data originate from a study of T-cell memory formation after mild COVID-19. The overall study: Largely, TCR clusters stayed within a single donor. Study observations and caveats: Pre-infection memory contained some responding clones, which suggested that cross-reactive memory had joined.

Trimming took 4 bases from V and 7 from J, leaving 13 bases between them. CDR1 is SNHLY, CDR2 FYNNEI, per germline. The CDR3 has 14 amino acids. The sequencing input was PBMCs or a T cell subset sorted from them (not recorded which). This chain connects TRBV2 to TRBJ1-4; D remains unclear. The receptor was isolated from a man aged 18 to 35 who had mild COVID-19 (a few samples of this study predate the infection). Cell type and time point are not known. CDR3 protein: CASSGKEWREKLFF. DNA of the CDR3: TGTGCCAGCAGTGGAAAGGAGTGGCGTGAAAAACTGTTTTTT.